The rows below give T cell receptor beta chains drawn from one sample of a study of T cells in Graves' hyperthyroidism and ophthalmopathy. MiXCR, run by TCRdb on the multiplex PCR reads, gives a single entry per CDR3 protein. Here the sample spans roughly 150,000 distinct CDR3 sequences, over 7.5% being singletons. The sample comprised blood. These receptors all come from a woman between 18 and 29 years old with Graves' hyperthyroidism that later progressed to Graves' ophthalmopathy. Both conserved end residues are part of each CDR3. The D gene is left open where the match is weak. Some rows mark clone size as missing; the rest say once, few, many or name a class of expanded clone.

d_call j_call clone_size v_call cdr3_aa cdr3_nt
NA TRBJ2-5 many TRBV30 CAWSVGQETQYF TGTGCCTGGAGTGTAGGGCAAGAGACCCAGTACTTC
NA TRBJ1-2 many TRBV18 CASSPGTEVSGYTF TGTGCCAGCTCACCCGGGACTGAAGTTTCTGGCTACACCTTC
TRBD2 TRBJ2-3 many TRBV9 CASSVAGEGDTQYF TGTGCCAGCAGCGTCGCGGGGGAGGGAGATACGCAGTATTTT
NA TRBJ2-5 many TRBV6-1 CASRKTSGQETQYF TGTGCCAGCAGGAAGACTAGTGGGCAAGAGACCCAGTACTTC
NA TRBJ2-7 many TRBV12-3/TRBV12-4 CASLPESRGEQYF TGTGCCAGCTTACCCGAATCCAGGGGCGAGCAGTACTTC
NA TRBJ1-2 many TRBV5-6 CASSTGYGYTF TGTGCCAGCAGCACAGGATATGGCTACACCTTC
TRBD2 TRBJ2-7 NA TRBV6-1 CVSSRGSLYEQYF TGTGTCAGCTCTCGCGGGAGCCTCTACGAGCAGTACTTC
NA TRBJ1-2 NA TRBV20-1 CSVRAAVGYGYTF TGCAGTGTCAGGGCGGCTGTCGGCTATGGCTACACCTTC
NA TRBJ2-1 many TRBV7-9 CASSLSSFHEQFF TGTGCCAGCAGCTTATCGAGTTTTCATGAGCAGTTCTTC
TRBD2 TRBJ2-2 NA TRBV20-1 CSARRGGGRDTGELFF TGCAGTGCTAGGCGCGGGGGGGGTCGGGACACCGGGGAGCTGTTTTTT
TRBD1 TRBJ2-3 many TRBV11-2 CASSVTGTGGTDTQYF TGTGCCAGCAGCGTAACCGGGACAGGGGGGACAGATACGCAGTATTTT
NA TRBJ1-1 many TRBV7-3 CASSYYPGAEAFF TGTGCCAGCAGCTATTACCCAGGTGCCGAAGCTTTCTTT
NA TRBJ2-7 many TRBV2 CASNGGVSSYEQYF TGTGCCAGCAACGGGGGAGTGAGCTCCTACGAGCAGTACTTC
NA TRBJ1-2 many TRBV10-3 CAIREQASDNYGYTF TGTGCCATCAGGGAACAGGCCTCTGATAACTATGGCTACACCTTC
NA TRBJ1-2 NA TRBV25-1 CASRNSDGYTF TGTGCCAGCAGGAACAGCGATGGCTACACCTTC
NA TRBJ2-1 many TRBV30 CAWSVFRRSSYNEQFF TGTGCCTGGAGTGTTTTTCGGCGGAGCTCCTACAATGAGCAGTTCTTC
NA TRBJ2-5 many TRBV7-8 CASSLMRNTGKESRETQYF TGTGCCAGCAGCTTAATGAGAAACACCGGGAAAGAAAGTAGAGAGACCCAGTACTTC
TRBD1 TRBJ1-5 many TRBV28 CASSYPGQGFDSNQPQHF TGTGCCAGCAGTTACCCGGGACAGGGGTTTGATAGCAATCAGCCCCAGCATTTT
NA TRBJ1-1 NA TRBV5-4 CASRETSNTEAFF TGTGCCAGCAGAGAAACCTCGAACACTGAAGCTTTCTTT
NA TRBJ1-3 NA TRBV30 CACTRSGATLYF TGTGCCTGTACACGGAGTGGTGCCACCCTATATTTT
TRBD1 TRBJ1-2 many TRBV11-2 CASSMPGTGDRGYTF TGTGCCAGCAGCATGCCCGGGACAGGGGACCGAGGCTACACCTTC
NA TRBJ2-7 many TRBV4-1 CASGQGKEYEQYF TGCGCCAGCGGGCAGGGGAAGGAATACGAGCAGTACTTC
NA TRBJ1-1 many TRBV30 CAWSRDTNTEAFF TGTGCCTGGAGTAGGGATACGAACACTGAAGCTTTCTTT